This is a list of T cell receptor beta chains from one sample in a study of T cells in Graves' hyperthyroidism and ophthalmopathy. A single record per CDR3 protein comes from TCRdb applying MiXCR to the multiplex PCR reads. The profile shows about 290,000 distinct CDR3 sequences, roughly 13% of them singletons. Sequencing was done on a sample of blood. The origin of the receptors is a woman aged 40 to 55 with Graves' hyperthyroidism. Each CDR3 is given with its conserved first and last residue. The D gene is left open where the match is weak. Clone size is given for some rows only: seen once, a few or many times, or a class if the clone is expanded.

j_call | cdr3_length | d_call | clone_size | v_call | cdr3_aa | cdr3_nt
TRBJ2-3 | 12 | - | many | TRBV6-1 | CASSRSADTQYF | TGTGCCAGCTCGCGTTCCGCAGATACGCAGTATTTT
TRBJ1-1 | 16 | - | few | TRBV4-1 | CASSQETASMDTEAFF | TGCGCCAGCAGCCAAGAAACAGCTTCAATGGACACTGAAGCTTTCTTT
TRBJ2-7 | 15 | - | few | TRBV20-1 | CSARVLAASSYEQYF | TGCAGTGCTAGAGTACTGGCGGCTAGCTCCTACGAGCAGTACTTC
TRBJ1-1 | 13 | - | many | TRBV6-4 | CASSESRDGEAFF | TGTGCCAGCAGTGAGTCTCGCGACGGTGAAGCTTTCTTT
TRBJ2-1 | 14 | - | few | TRBV20-1 | CSASGVPSYNEQFF | TGCAGTGCTAGCGGGGTGCCATCCTACAATGAGCAGTTCTTC
TRBJ2-5 | 18 | TRBD2 | few | TRBV12-3/TRBV12-4 | CASSPLLLAGDSQQTQYF | TGTGCCAGCAGCCCCCTCCTACTAGCGGGAGATTCCCAACAGACCCAGTACTTC
TRBJ1-5 | 14 | TRBD1 | many | TRBV6-1 | CASLGTGGSQPQHF | TGTGCCAGCCTCGGGACAGGAGGAAGTCAGCCCCAGCATTTT
TRBJ2-7 | 17 | TRBD1 | - | TRBV12-3/TRBV12-4 | CASSFLVGTESSYEQYF | TGTGCCAGCAGTTTTCTTGTTGGGACAGAGAGCTCCTACGAGCAGTACTTC
TRBJ2-6 | 18 | TRBD1 | many | TRBV28 | CASSSPGQGGSGANVLTF | TGTGCCAGCAGTAGCCCGGGACAGGGTGGCTCTGGGGCCAACGTCCTGACTTTC
TRBJ1-4 | 20 | - | many | TRBV12-3/TRBV12-4 | CASNFGDHRDSKAYNEKLFF | TGTGCCAGCAATTTCGGGGATCACCGGGACTCCAAGGCCTATAATGAAAAACTGTTTTTT
TRBJ1-1 | 15 | - | few | TRBV29-1 | CSVEDTVLMNTEAFF | TGCAGCGTTGAAGATACTGTACTCATGAACACTGAAGCTTTCTTT
TRBJ1-2 | 14 | - | few | TRBV5-6 | CASSLEGDGTPYTF | TGTGCCAGCAGCTTGGAGGGGGACGGAACCCCCTACACCTTC
TRBJ2-7 | 15 | TRBD2 | few | TRBV2 | CASSLLAGSWDGQYF | TGTGCCAGCAGTTTATTAGCGGGGTCTTGGGACGGGCAGTACTTC
TRBJ2-5 | 14 | TRBD2 | - | TRBV9 | CASSVLGGRETQYF | TGTGCCAGCAGCGTGCTTGGCGGGAGGGAGACCCAGTACTTC
TRBJ1-1 | 12 | - | many | TRBV20-1 | CSAPNGVTEAFF | TGCAGTGCTCCGAATGGGGTCACTGAAGCTTTCTTT
TRBJ1-5 | 16 | - | many | TRBV2 | CASSEEGPRLNQPQHF | TGTGCCAGCAGTGAAGAGGGACCTAGACTCAATCAGCCCCAGCATTTT
TRBJ2-7 | 14 | TRBD2 | many | TRBV6-1 | CASSPRTSAYEQYF | TGTGCCAGCAGCCCAAGGACTAGCGCCTACGAGCAGTACTTC
TRBJ2-4 | 17 | TRBD2 | - | TRBV20-1 | CSATGTSGRPAKNIQYF | TGCAGTGCTACCGGGACTAGCGGGAGGCCAGCCAAAAACATTCAGTACTTC
TRBJ1-1 | 13 | - | many | TRBV20-1 | CSARAPWNTEAFF | TGCAGTGCTAGAGCGCCTTGGAACACTGAAGCTTTCTTT
TRBJ1-4 | 12 | - | few | TRBV3-1 | CASVGGVEKLFF | TGTGCCAGTGTGGGAGGGGTGGAAAAACTGTTTTTT
TRBJ2-3 | 13 | - | - | TRBV10-2 | CASSESETDTQYF | TGCGCCAGCAGTGAGTCGGAGACAGATACGCAGTATTTT
TRBJ2-7 | 14 | - | many | TRBV5-6 | CASSSLDLLYEQYF | TGTGCCAGCAGCTCCTTAGACTTACTCTACGAGCAGTACTTC
TRBJ1-1 | 13 | TRBD1 | many | TRBV6-1 | CASSLDRDTEAFF | TGTGCCAGCAGTCTAGACAGGGACACTGAAGCTTTCTTT
TRBJ2-2 | 18 | TRBD1 | many | TRBV6-1 | CASSGTGFSFTNTGELFF | TGTGCCAGCAGTGGGACAGGGTTCTCTTTCACGAACACCGGGGAGCTGTTTTTT
TRBJ1-2 | 11 | - | many | TRBV18 | CASSTEYGYTF | TGTGCCAGCTCGACAGAGTATGGCTACACCTTC
TRBJ2-3 | 14 | - | many | TRBV6-6 | CASSYSTSGRTQYF | TGTGCCAGCAGTTACTCAACCTCGGGGAGGACGCAGTATTTT
TRBJ2-7 | 15 | TRBD2 | many | TRBV6-2/TRBV6-3 | CASRPGLAGTYEQYF | TGTGCCAGCAGACCGGGACTAGCGGGAACCTACGAGCAGTACTTC
TRBJ2-7 | 14 | - | - | TRBV7-9 | CASSSLSSSYEQYF | TGTGCCAGCAGCTCTTTAAGTAGCTCCTACGAGCAGTACTTC
TRBJ2-5 | 14 | TRBD2 | few | TRBV19 | CASSALGRGETQYF | TGTGCCAGTAGTGCGCTCGGGAGGGGAGAGACCCAGTACTTC
TRBJ1-6 | 16 | - | many | TRBV2 | CASIRGSGSYNSPLHF | TGTGCCAGCATCAGGGGCAGTGGCTCCTATAATTCACCCCTCCACTTT
TRBJ2-1 | 16 | TRBD2 | many | TRBV20-1 | CSARVDGAGGFNEQFF | TGCAGTGCTAGAGTCGACGGAGCGGGAGGGTTCAATGAGCAGTTCTTC
TRBJ2-4 | 12 | - | many | TRBV28 | CASRTAGNIQYF | TGTGCCAGCAGGACGGCGGGGAACATTCAGTACTTC
TRBJ1-1 | 19 | - | many | TRBV7-2 | CASSLEGARGFVMNTEAFF | TGTGCCAGCAGCCTCGAGGGCGCGAGGGGTTTCGTGATGAACACTGAAGCTTTCTTT
TRBJ1-5 | 17 | TRBD1 | many | TRBV20-1 | CSAPDRSWAGGNQPQHF | TGCAGTGCTCCGGATCGGAGTTGGGCAGGGGGTAATCAGCCCCAGCATTTT
TRBJ1-1 | 11 | - | many | TRBV7-9 | CASSFGSEAFF | TGTGCCAGCAGCTTCGGATCCGAAGCTTTCTTT
TRBJ2-7 | 17 | - | many | TRBV27 | CASSSGGGLRASYEQYF | TGTGCCAGCAGTTCCGGGGGCGGGCTGCGGGCTTCCTACGAGCAGTACTTC
TRBJ2-7 | 12 | - | few | TRBV9 | CASSVDEAEQYF | TGTGCCAGCAGCGTAGACGAAGCGGAGCAGTACTTC
TRBJ2-1 | 19 | - | many | TRBV6-1 | CASSVEPQGGRGGLSEQFF | TGTGCCAGCAGTGTCGAGCCGCAAGGGGGACGGGGAGGATTGTCTGAGCAGTTCTTC
TRBJ1-1 | 13 | - | many | TRBV18 | CASSRRSNPEAFF | TGTGCCAGCTCACGCAGGAGCAACCCTGAAGCTTTCTTT
TRBJ2-1 | 16 | TRBD2 | - | TRBV5-5 | CASSPRTSGSGSEQFF | TGTGCCAGCAGCCCCCGGACTAGCGGGAGCGGGAGTGAGCAGTTCTTC
TRBJ1-2 | 11 | - | many | TRBV2 | CASSEQGGYTF | TGTGCCAGCAGTGAACAAGGTGGCTACACCTTC
TRBJ1-2 | 15 | TRBD1 | many | TRBV28 | CASTSQTGQNYGYTF | TGTGCCAGCACCTCCCAGACGGGACAGAACTATGGCTACACCTTC
TRBJ2-7 | 16 | TRBD2 | many | TRBV11-2 | CASSLSGTSGSYEQYF | TGTGCCAGCAGCCTCTCCGGGACTAGCGGAAGCTACGAGCAGTACTTC
TRBJ2-5 | 16 | TRBD1 | - | TRBV7-8 | CASSWLVTGAGETQYF | TGTGCCAGCAGCTGGTTGGTTACAGGGGCAGGAGAGACCCAGTACTTC
TRBJ1-1 | 13 | - | many | TRBV7-2 | CASSLVDNSEAFF | TGTGCCAGCAGCTTAGTTGATAACTCTGAAGCTTTCTTT
TRBJ2-1 | 15 | TRBD2 | - | TRBV28 | CASSTLAGGVSEQFF | TGTGCCAGCAGCACCCTAGCGGGAGGAGTGAGTGAGCAGTTCTTC
TRBJ2-7 | 15 | - | few | TRBV6-6 | CASSYSVVQSYEQYF | TGTGCCAGCAGTTACTCAGTAGTACAGTCCTACGAGCAGTACTTC